Listed below are T cell receptor beta chains from one sample, sequenced in a study of identifying expanded T cells in peripheral blood. Some clones are missing from TCRdb's copy, which holds only in-frame ones; the method was immunoSEQ multiplex PCR. This repertoire shows more than 90,000 clones, around 88% found once; its top ten account for approximately 18%. The specimen was blood. Receptor source: a person between 18 and 69 years old in good health. Both conserved end residues are part of each CDR3. A D gene is named only where the DNA matches it firmly. Clone size is given for some rows only: seen once, a few or many times, or a class if the clone is expanded.

D	V	size	J	DNA	CDR3
TRBD1	TRBV13	-	TRBJ2-7	TGTGCCAGCAGCTGGACAGGGGAAGAGGGCGAGCAGTACTTC	CASSWTGEEGEQYF
TRBD1	TRBV14	-	TRBJ1-3	TGTGCCAGCAGCCGACAGGGAACTGGAAACACCATATATTTT	CASSRQGTGNTIYF
-	TRBV5-5	-	TRBJ2-7	TGCGCCAGCAGCCAAGATTTAGGTAGCTCCTACGAGCAGTACTTC	CASSQDLGSSYEQYF
-	TRBV25-1	few	TRBJ1-1	TGTGCCAGCAGTGATACGAAGGACGAAGCTTTCTTT	CASSDTKDEAFF
-	TRBV15	-	TRBJ1-2	TGTGCCACCAGCAGAGATCAGGAATCCTTCTATGGCTACACCTTC	CATSRDQESFYGYTF
-	TRBV28	-	TRBJ2-2	TGTGCCAGCAGTTTACAGGGATACACCGGGGAGCTGTTTTTT	CASSLQGYTGELFF
TRBD2	TRBV10-1	-	TRBJ2-7	TGCGCCATCAATTTCAGCGGGGGGGACTCCTACGAGCAGTACTTC	CAINFSGGDSYEQYF
-	TRBV5-1	-	TRBJ2-1	TGCGCCAGCAGCCCAAACCCTGACAGCAATGAGCAGTTCTTC	CASSPNPDSNEQFF
-	TRBV6-5	-	TRBJ1-5	TGTGCCAGCAGTCCCTCTGGGGGGGGCAATCAGCCCCAGCATTTT	CASSPSGGGNQPQHF
-	TRBV7-2	once	TRBJ1-3	TGTGCCAGCAGCTTATCAGGCTCTGGAAACACCATATATTTT	CASSLSGSGNTIYF
-	TRBV10-2	-	TRBJ2-7	TGCGCCAGCAGAGGAGTCTACGAGCAGTACTTC	CASRGVYEQYF
-	TRBV4-3	-	TRBJ1-6	TGCGCCAGCAGCCAAGACAGGCTTGAGTCACCCCTCCACTTT	CASSQDRLESPLHF
-	TRBV10-1	-	TRBJ1-2	TGCGCCAGCGAAAGGGGGACGGCGGCCAGGGGCCCACCTACCGCGTATGGCTACACCTTC	CASERGTAARGPPTAYGYTF
-	TRBV18	-	TRBJ2-7	TGTGCCAGCTCACCATACACCGAGGGAATGTCCGAGCAGTACTTC	CASSPYTEGMSEQYF
TRBD1	TRBV7-2	-	TRBJ1-1	TGTGCCAGCAGCGAAGGGGGCGAGGACACTGAAGCTTTCTTT	CASSEGGEDTEAFF
-	TRBV7-5	once	TRBJ1-1	TGTGCCAGAAGCTACAGGGGGCGAGAGGCTTTCTTT	CARSYRGREAFF
-	TRBV7-9	-	TRBJ1-1	TGTGCCAGCAGATCAAGGACAGAGAACACTGAAGCTTTCTTT	CASRSRTENTEAFF
TRBD1	TRBV11-2	-	TRBJ1-2	TGTGCCAGCAGCTTTGGGACAGGGCTAAATTGGGGCTATGGCTACACCTTC	CASSFGTGLNWGYGYTF
TRBD1	TRBV7-9	few	TRBJ2-7	TGTGCCAGCAGCTTAGGACAGGGAAGGTCCTACGAGCAGTACTTC	CASSLGQGRSYEQYF
-	TRBV5-1	-	TRBJ1-5	TGCGCCAGCAGCCGTGCGCCAAGGGGAATCGGCAATCAGCCCCAGCATTTT	CASSRAPRGIGNQPQHF
-	TRBV6-1	few	TRBJ1-4	TGTGCCAGCAGTTTCTCTGGGGAAAAACTGTTTTTT	CASSFSGEKLFF
-	TRBV7-6	-	TRBJ2-2	TGTGCCAGCAGCCAGACCGGGGAGCTGTTTTTT	CASSQTGELFF
-	TRBV7-2	-	TRBJ2-1	TGTGCCAGCAGCTTCTACCGTGACCGGGGTCGTGGTGAGCAGTTCTTC	CASSFYRDRGRGEQFF
TRBD2	TRBV7-9	-	TRBJ2-5	TGTGCCAGCAGCCAAGGGACTAGCGGGGGGGCAGAGACCCAGTACTTC	CASSQGTSGGAETQYF
-	TRBV5-5	once	TRBJ1-6	TGTGCCAGCAGCTTGCGGCGGATACCGAGCTCCTATAATTCACCCCTCCACTTT	CASSLRRIPSSYNSPLHF
TRBD2	TRBV28	-	TRBJ2-1	TGTGCCAGCAGCCTCGGACTAGCGGGGGGTCGTGTCTACAATGAGCAGTTCTTC	CASSLGLAGGRVYNEQFF
-	TRBV18	-	TRBJ2-1	TGTGCCAGCTCACCCGAAGAGCTTTCCAATGAGCAGTTCTTC	CASSPEELSNEQFF
TRBD1	TRBV10-3	-	TRBJ2-7	TGTGCCATCAGTGATTATCGGGACAGCCCGTACTACGAGCAGTACTTC	CAISDYRDSPYYEQYF
-	TRBV11-2	-	TRBJ1-1	TGTGCCAGCAGCTTAGGAGTGAACACTGAAGCTTTCTTT	CASSLGVNTEAFF
-	TRBV5-5	-	TRBJ2-7	TGTGCCAGCAGCTTGCAGAAGGACTACGAGCAGTACTTC	CASSLQKDYEQYF
-	TRBV7-2	-	TRBJ1-6	TGTGCCAGCAGCAGGGATGGGGCGGCGGGAAATTCACCCCTCCACTTT	CASSRDGAAGNSPLHF
TRBD1	TRBV10-3	few	TRBJ1-5	TGTGCCGCTGGGGACAGGGAAGATCAGCCCCAGCATTTT	CAAGDREDQPQHF
-	TRBV6-6	-	TRBJ2-7	TGTGCCAGCAGGAGGCAATCCTACGAGCAGTACTTC	CASRRQSYEQYF
-	TRBV15	once	TRBJ2-7	TGTGCCACCAGCAGAGATTCCTCCTACGAGCAGTACTTC	CATSRDSSYEQYF
-	TRBV2	once	TRBJ2-3	TGTGCCAGCAGCCGGACGAAGCCTAGCACAGATACGCAGTATTTT	CASSRTKPSTDTQYF
-	TRBV6-5	-	TRBJ1-4	TGTGCCAGCAGCAGTTCGGGACATCAAAATGAAAAACTGTTTTTT	CASSSSGHQNEKLFF
-	TRBV20-1	-	TRBJ2-7	TGCAGTGGACAGAGGGGCGAGCAGTACTTC	CSGQRGEQYF
TRBD1	TRBV6-6	-	TRBJ1-2	TGTGCCAGCAGCAGTACAGGGGCTCTCTATGGCTACACCTTC	CASSSTGALYGYTF
-	TRBV6-1	-	TRBJ1-5	TGTGCCAGCAGTCCCCTCGGTAATAGCAATCAGCCCCAGCATTTT	CASSPLGNSNQPQHF
TRBD1	TRBV15	-	TRBJ2-1	TGTGCCACCAGCAGACGAGGGGACAGCTACGAGCAGTTCTTC	CATSRRGDSYEQFF
-	TRBV5-5	many	TRBJ2-7	TGTGCCAGCAGCTCACTAAACTACGAGCAGTACTTC	CASSSLNYEQYF
-	TRBV7-8	-	TRBJ2-1	TGTGCCAGCAGCACCGGCCCGGGGGATGAGCAGTTCTTC	CASSTGPGDEQFF
-	TRBV14	once	TRBJ2-5	TGTGCCAGCAGCCAAGAGCGGAGAGGGACCCAGTACTTC	CASSQERRGTQYF
-	TRBV7-9	-	TRBJ2-7	TGTGCCAGCAGCTTCGGGGGAGGGGGGGCCTACGAGCAGTACTTC	CASSFGGGGAYEQYF